This TCR beta chain was found in a study of siplizumab effects on memory and regulatory T cells. The V end lost 3 bases, the J end lost 1 base, and 9 bases lay between the germline ends. CDR3 length equals 14 residues. The germline V gene encodes CDR1 MGHDK and CDR2 SYGVNS. Profiled with immunoSEQ multiplex PCR; TCRdb holds only in-frame clones, not every one. The sample has 95,000 to 130,000 clones; 94% are singletons. V gene TRBV25-1 combines with J gene TRBJ1-1, with no clear D. The sample consisted of non-Treg CD4+ T cells sorted from blood. This TCR was recovered from a human donor in good health. In nucleotides, the CDR3 is TGTGCCAGCAGTGACGGAAGGTGGAACACTGAAGCTTTCTTT. Translated: CASSDGRWNTEAFF.